Described below is a single T cell receptor (beta chain) sequence and its context. Its matching antigen is unknown. Each CDR3 protein is one row after TCRdb ran MiXCR on the 5' RACE reads. The repertoire holds about 340,000 distinct CDR3 sequences, with under 15% as singletons. This entry belongs to a study of CD8 T cells in ankylosing spondylitis. Notes on the study in general: The study looked at matched synovial fluid samples from ankylosing spondylitis patients. Disease-linked clones were reported to be significantly enriched there. Seven to nine highly homologous variants formed a TCR beta motif that appeared characteristic of ankylosing spondylitis blood.

The V and J ends lost 5 bases and 10 bases respectively, with 18 bases between them. The CDR3 is 13 amino acids. In germline, CDR1 is SGHAT, CDR2 FQNNGV. The sequence came from a male donor with ankylosing spondylitis or in good health (not recorded which). Sequenced: blood, either unsorted or a sorted T cell fraction (not recorded which). The chain recombines TRBV11-2 with TRBJ2-7; perhaps TRBD2 as D (6 bases). The CDR3 nucleotides read TGTGCCAGCAGCCCAAGTTCGGGGGTATTACAGTACTTC. Its protein is CASSPSSGVLQYF.